What follows is one T cell receptor beta chain and its context. This CDR3 contains 15 residues. Looked up from germline, CDR1 is SGHDT and CDR2 is YYEEEE. V shed 4 bases and J 0 bases; nucleotides not matched to a gene: 3. Under the authors' procedure: Estimates of nucleated cell counts were drawn from the amplification of reference gene primers. The method was immunoSEQ multiplex PCR; TCRdb's version includes in-frame clones alone and lacks a portion of them. V and J calls plus clone size are reproduced from that table; the DNA served to infer D and trimming. Of about 160,000 clones listed, approximately 80% are singletons. These data are taken from a study of blood T cell repertoires in COVID-19.

The receptor's source is a woman aged 80 or over with acute or convalescent COVID-19. Sequenced input: peripheral blood. The rearrangement uses TRBV5-6 and TRBJ2-1; 8 nucleotides agree with TRBD2. CDR3 in amino acids: CASSGSGSSYNEQFF. CDR3 in DNA: TGTGCCAGCAGCGGGAGCGGGAGCTCCTACAATGAGCAGTTCTTC.